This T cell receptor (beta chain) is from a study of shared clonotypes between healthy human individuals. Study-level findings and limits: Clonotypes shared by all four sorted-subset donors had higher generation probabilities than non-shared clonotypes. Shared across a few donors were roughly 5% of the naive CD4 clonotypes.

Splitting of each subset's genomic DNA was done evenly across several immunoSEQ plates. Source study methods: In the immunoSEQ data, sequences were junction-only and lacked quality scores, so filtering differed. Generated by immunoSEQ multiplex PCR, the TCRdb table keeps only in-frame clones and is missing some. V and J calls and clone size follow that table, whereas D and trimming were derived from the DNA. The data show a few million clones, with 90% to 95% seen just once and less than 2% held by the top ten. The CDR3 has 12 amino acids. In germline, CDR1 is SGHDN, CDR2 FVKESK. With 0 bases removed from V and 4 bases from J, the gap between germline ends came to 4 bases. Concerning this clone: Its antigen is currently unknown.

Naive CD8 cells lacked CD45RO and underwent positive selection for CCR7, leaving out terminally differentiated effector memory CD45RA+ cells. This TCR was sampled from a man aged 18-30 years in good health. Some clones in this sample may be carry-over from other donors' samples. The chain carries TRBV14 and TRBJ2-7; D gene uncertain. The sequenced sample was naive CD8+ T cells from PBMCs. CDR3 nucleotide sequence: TGTGCCAGCAGCCAAGACCAGTACGAGCAGTACTTC. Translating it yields CASSQDQYEQYF.